Described below is a single TCR beta chain sequence and its context. What it binds is not known. V was cut by 6 bases and J by 4 bases, with 8 bases left in between. Germline loops: CDR1 SGHRS, CDR2 YFSETQ. The CDR3 spans 11 residues. This sample is part of a study of shared clonotypes between healthy human individuals. Whole-study results and caveats: Non-shared clonotypes showed lower generation probabilities than clonotypes common to all four donors.

The data were produced by immunoSEQ multiplex PCR, yet TCRdb's version contains in-frame clones alone and is incomplete. The sample holds around 2.5 million clones, under 95% seen once. The TCR originated in a man aged 18 to 29 in good health. Some clones in this sample may be carry-over from other donors' samples. Sequencing used naive CD4+ T cells from PBMCs. Specified subset: CD45RA+ positively selected. The chain is built from TRBV5-1 and TRBJ2-7; no reliable D call. CDR3 residues: CASKEGYEQYF. The DNA for the CDR3 is TGCGCCAGCAAGGAAGGGTACGAGCAGTACTTC.